The 30 T cell receptor beta chains listed next were all sequenced from one sample in a study of T cells in Graves' hyperthyroidism and ophthalmopathy (dated by TCRdb to between 2017 and 2020). The library was obtained by multiplex PCR. Sequencing instrument: Illumina HiSeq 2000. The TCR beta CDR3 regions were amplified from RNA transcripts. The first round of RT-PCR for the TCR CDR3 was performed with the HTBI primer set and the Qiagen OneStep RT-PCR kit. TCRdb redid the processing of the public reads, applying fastp at Q25 and MiXCR, and retained in-frame beta chains. Entries that share a CDR3 protein sequence are merged under the most common genes and DNA. For this sample the table gives more than 500,000 distinct CDR3 sequences, of which about 16% were detected only once. Over 3.5% of the sample lies in the top ten. What was sequenced was blood. Source of these receptors: a woman aged 30 to 39 with Graves' hyperthyroidism.

The chain carries TRBV20-1 and TRBJ1-2; TRBD1 might be the D (5 bases). This CDR3 spans 14 amino acids. Germline V gene sequence: CDR1 DFQATT, CDR2 SNEGSKA (reference sequence). Trimming shortened V by 1 base and J by 3 bases, and 12 bases separated the two germline ends. CDR3 protein: CSARVAGKHYGYTF. The CDR3 region has the DNA TGCAGTGCTAGAGTGGCAGGGAAGCACTATGGCTACACCTTC.

The chain combines TRBV6-5 with TRBJ2-2; no firm D call. Germline CDR1 and CDR2: MNHEY and SVGAGI. This CDR3 spans 13 amino acids. The ends were cut back, 2 bases at V and 4 bases at J, with 5 bases in the middle. The CDR3, as DNA: TGTGCCAGCAGTTACCAAACCACCGGGGAGCTGTTTTTT. Its translation: CASSYQTTGELFF.

This rearrangement joins TRBV14 to TRBJ2-3, with D tentatively TRBD1 (5 bases). CDR1 is SGHDN and CDR2 is FVKESK in the germline V gene. The CDR3 has 14 residues. V was clipped by 4 bases and J by 4 bases, with 12 bases between them. The CDR3 reads CASSLQEYADTQYF. In nucleotides, the CDR3 is TGTGCCAGCAGCCTACAGGAGTACGCAGATACGCAGTATTTT.

Only a few counts were recorded for this clonotype. The V call is TRBV4-1, the J call TRBJ1-1; tentatively, D is TRBD1 (5 bases). V gave up 3 bases and J gave up 3 bases, with 14 bases separating them. The CDR3 is 15 residues long. CDR1 is MGHRA, CDR2 YSYEKL, per germline. CDR3 region: CASSHNQGWDTEAFF. The CDR3 bases are TGCGCCAGCAGCCATAATCAGGGATGGGACACTGAAGCTTTCTTT.

The rearrangement joins TRBV4-3 to TRBJ2-7, with D possibly matching TRBD2 (6 bases). Germline V CDR1 and CDR2: LGHNA, YSLEER. This CDR3 has 15 residues. V lost 3 bases to trimming and J lost 0 bases, with 12 bases between them. The CDR3 DNA reads TGCGCCAGCAGCCAGGGGGGTGGGTACTCCTACGAGCAGTACTTC. As protein: CASSQGGGYSYEQYF.

At least ten counts were recorded for this clonotype. This chain uses TRBV6-1 with TRBJ1-3; D gene unclear. Trimming took 5 bases from V and 4 from J, leaving 15 bases between them. CDR1 and CDR2 from the germline V gene are MNHNS and SASEGT. There are 15 residues in the CDR3. CDR3 sequence: CASSSTTAGGNTIYF. The CDR3 region has the DNA TGTGCCAGCAGTTCGACGACGGCCGGCGGAAACACCATATATTTT.

A few counts support this clonotype. J is TRBJ2-3 and V is TRBV7-3; 12 bases are a match to TRBD2. This CDR3 spans 16 amino acids. The germline gives CDR1 SGHTA, CDR2 FQGTGA. V trimming: 6 bases; J trimming: 3 bases; junction bases outside the gene matches: 7. CDR3 sequence (DNA): TGTGCCAGCAGAATCACTAGCGGGAGGATGACAGATACGCAGTATTTT. Its translation is CASRITSGRMTDTQYF.

This clonotype showed up just a few times. The chain employs TRBV12-3 or TRBV12-4 and TRBJ1-5, with D perhaps TRBD1 (5 bases). This CDR3 contains 16 residues. The V gene lost 4 bases and the J gene lost 4 bases, with 17 bases spanning the gap. The CDR3 nucleotides read TGTGCCAGCAGTTCCTCTTACCGGGACGCAAATCAGCCCCAGCATTTT. It yields the protein CASSSSYRDANQPQHF.

This clonotype was observed many times. The chain employs TRBV2 and TRBJ2-3; maybe TRBD1 (5 bases). CDR3 length equals 16 residues. V gave up 3 bases and J gave up 0 bases, with 13 bases separating them. Germline V lookup: CDR1 SNHLY, CDR2 FYNNEI. The CDR3 nucleotides are TGTGCCAGCAGTGATGTGGGGCGAAAGAGCACAGATACGCAGTATTTT. This encodes CASSDVGRKSTDTQYF.

This clonotype was seen many times. The genes are TRBV2 and TRBJ2-7; a possible D gene is TRBD2 (6 bases). This CDR3 spans 14 amino acids. Germline-derived CDR1 and CDR2 are SNHLY and FYNNEI. V lost 6 bases and J lost 6, with 18 bases in between. In DNA form, the CDR3 reads TGTGCCAGCAGGGGGGTGCCGGGGGTCCCCGAGCAGTACTTC. Its protein product is CASRGVPGVPEQYF.

The chain recombines TRBV2 with TRBJ2-7, with a possible D match to TRBD2 (5 bases). The V gene's germline CDR1 is SNHLY and CDR2 FYNNEI. V lost 7 bases to trimming and J lost 2 bases, with 12 bases between them. The CDR3 consists of 13 residues. In DNA, the CDR3 is TGTGCCAGCAACCGAGGGTCAACCTACGAGCAGTACTTC. Protein product: CASNRGSTYEQYF.

This clonotype has only a few counts. The rearrangement uses TRBV4-3 and TRBJ2-7; 7 bases are a match to TRBD1. CDR1 is LGHNA and CDR2 is YSLEER in the germline V gene. With 0 bases clipped from V and 3 bases from J, the junction kept 5 bases outside the gene matches. This CDR3 contains 15 residues. CDR3 nucleotides: TGCGCCAGCAGCCAAGATGGTCAGGGGGACTACGAGCAGTACTTC. It translates to CASSQDGQGDYEQYF.

This clonotype was recorded at least ten times. The chain employs TRBV15 and TRBJ2-1, with TRBD2 matching 12 bases. Losses at the gene ends were 9 bases for V and 7 bases for J; bases not matched to a gene: 10. The CDR3 is made up of 15 amino acids. From germline, CDR1 is LNHNV and CDR2 YYDKDF (reference sequence). CDR3 in amino acids: CATNPLAGGRNEQFF. For the CDR3, the DNA is TGTGCCACGAACCCCCTAGCGGGAGGGCGGAATGAGCAGTTCTTC.

This clonotype came up many times. The chain has TRBV11-2 and TRBJ2-4, with a possible D match to TRBD2 (6 bases). Germline V CDR1 and CDR2: SGHAT, FQNNGV. The CDR3 is made up of 15 amino acids. V dropped 5 bases and J dropped 0 bases, with 11 bases sitting between them. The chain's CDR3 is CASSPGGLAKNIQYF. DNA for the CDR3: TGTGCCAGCAGCCCTGGGGGGTTAGCCAAAAACATTCAGTACTTC.

The count of this clonotype is one. The chain combines TRBV4-1 with TRBJ1-5; 7 positions agree with TRBD1. The CDR3 has 17 amino acids. CDR1 MGHRA and CDR2 YSYEKL come from the germline V gene. The ends lost 3 bases at V and 0 bases at J; junction bases unmatched: 8. CDR3 sequence (DNA): TGCGCCAGCAGCCACGATGGGGGACAGATTAGCAATCAGCCCCAGCATTTT. This translates into CASSHDGGQISNQPQHF.

This chain links TRBV29-1 with TRBJ2-1; 11 bases are a match to TRBD1. The germline gives CDR1 SQVTM, CDR2 ANQGSEA. This CDR3 is 12 amino acids long. The ends lost 2 bases at V and 12 bases at J; junction bases unmatched: 3. This chain's CDR3 is CSVERDRGRQFF. The CDR3 nucleotides read TGCAGCGTTGAACGGGACAGGGGGAGGCAGTTCTTC.

Ten or more counts support this clonotype. The chain has TRBV28 and TRBJ2-3; D gene unclear. Germline CDR1 and CDR2: MDHEN and SYDVKM. V was trimmed by 3 bases and J by 5 bases, leaving 9 bases between them. The CDR3 contains 13 residues. The CDR3 is CASSFVRKDTQYF. CDR3 bases: TGTGCCAGCAGTTTTGTCCGCAAAGATACGCAGTATTTT.

V and J are TRBV19 and TRBJ2-3; 12 bases map to TRBD2. The V gene's germline CDR1 is LNHDA and CDR2 SQIVND (reference sequence). V shed 5 bases and J 4 bases; nucleotides not matched to a gene: 7. CDR3 size: 16 residues. In DNA, the CDR3 is TGTGCCAGTAGTCCTCTAGCGGGAGGGCCGGCAGATACGCAGTATTTT. Its protein is CASSPLAGGPADTQYF.

The CDR3 DNA reads TGCAGCGTTGAAGCGGCGGGACAGACCTACAATGAGCAGTTCTTC. Translating it yields CSVEAAGQTYNEQFF. The genes are TRBV29-1 and TRBJ2-1, with a weak D call TRBD1 (7 bases). CDR3 length: 15 amino acids. V was shortened by 1 base and J by 2 bases, with 12 bases between the two germline ends. Germline values: CDR1 SQVTM, CDR2 ANQGSEA.

This clonotype was recorded many times. The J gene is TRBJ2-7, the V gene TRBV27; TRBD2 aligns across 8 bases. The CDR3 is 14 residues long. V was clipped by 5 bases and J by 2 bases; unmatched bases: 5. Germline V gene data show CDR1 as MNHEY and CDR2 as SMNVEV (reference sequence). The DNA for the CDR3 is TGTGCCAGCAGTGGCGGGACTAGACCCTACGAGCAGTACTTC. Translated, it gives CASSGGTRPYEQYF.

This clonotype was recorded at least ten times. The chain joins TRBV20-1 to TRBJ1-1; TRBD1 matches 11 bases. The CDR3 is 13 amino acids. Trimming at V came to 5 bases and at J to 3 bases, leaving 2 bases not matched to a gene. Germline CDR1 reads DFQATT; CDR2 reads SNEGSKA (reference sequence). The CDR3 here is CSAGQGADTEAFF. The DNA of the CDR3 is TGCAGTGCTGGACAGGGGGCAGACACTGAAGCTTTCTTT.

This clonotype showed up many times. The CDR3 coding sequence is TGTGCCAGCAGTTACTTGGGGACCGCCTACAATGAGCAGTTCTTC. Its translation is CASSYLGTAYNEQFF. The genes are TRBV6-2 or TRBV6-3 and TRBJ2-1; possibly TRBD1 or TRBD2 for D (5 bases each). Germline V gives CDR1 MNHEY, CDR2 SVGEGT. Between the trimmed V and J ends, which lost 1 base and 2 bases, there was a span of 9 bases. The CDR3 loop spans 15 amino acids.

The V and J genes are TRBV7-9 and TRBJ2-5, with D perhaps TRBD2 (5 bases). The CDR3 consists of 14 residues. CDR1 is SEHNR and CDR2 is FQNEAQ in the germline V gene (reference sequence). V lost 6 bases to trimming and J lost 9 bases, with 20 bases between them. The CDR3 loop reads CASSQGHGGEAQYF. CDR3 DNA: TGTGCCAGCAGTCAAGGGCACGGAGGCGAGGCCCAGTACTTC.

This clonotype was seen ten or more times. The V call is TRBV11-2, the J call TRBJ1-1; TRBD1 is a possible D gene (5 bases). In germline, CDR1 is SGHAT, CDR2 FQNNGV. The CDR3 consists of 15 residues. The V end lost 3 bases, the J end lost 1 base, and 12 bases lay between the germline ends. The CDR3: CASSFTTGGNTEAFF. CDR3 nucleotides: TGTGCCAGCAGCTTCACGACGGGGGGGAACACTGAAGCTTTCTTT.

This clonotype was counted only a few times. This sequence joins TRBV10-3 and TRBJ2-3; 8 bases agree with TRBD2. The V gene end was trimmed by 6 bases and the J gene end by 12 bases; junction bases not matched to a gene: 11. The germline V gene encodes CDR1 ENHRY and CDR2 SYGVKD. This CDR3 has 13 amino acids. DNA of the CDR3: TGTGCCATCAGGGGCCTAGCGGGTCAGCCACAGTATTTT. Translated: CAIRGLAGQPQYF.

In this sample, this clonotype turned up many times. V is TRBV5-1 and J is TRBJ1-1; tentatively, D is TRBD1 (5 bases). V was cut by 2 bases and J by 1 base, with 18 bases left in between. The germline V gene has CDR1 SGHRS and CDR2 YFSETQ. There are 17 residues in the CDR3. The CDR3 sequence is CASSLTRQGGGNTEAFF. The CDR3, as DNA: TGCGCCAGCAGCTTAACCCGCCAGGGCGGTGGGAACACTGAAGCTTTCTTT.

This clonotype has a handful of counts. V is TRBV5-4 and J is TRBJ2-5; D remains unclear. Trimming left V 4 bases short and J 7 bases short, with 17 bases between. The CDR3 sequence is 14 residues long. Germline CDR1 SGHNT, CDR2 YYREEE (reference sequence). As DNA, the CDR3 is TGTGCCAGCAGCAAAACCGGGCCCAGCGCGACCCAGTACTTC. Translating it yields CASSKTGPSATQYF.

The chain is built from TRBV7-9 and TRBJ1-5, with D perhaps matching TRBD1 (5 bases). Germline assignment: CDR1 SEHNR and CDR2 FQNEAQ (reference sequence). This CDR3 is 18 amino acids long. V dropped 5 bases and J dropped 7 bases, with 27 bases sitting between them. For the CDR3, the DNA is TGTGCCAGCAGCCGACCCGCGCCCAGGGCTTGGGGAAAACAGCCCCAGCATTTT. It encodes CASSRPAPRAWGKQPQHF.

This clonotype was observed many times. This CDR3 reads CSARDTITQPQHF. The CDR3 bases are TGCAGTGCTAGAGATACCATTACTCAGCCCCAGCATTTT. This chain uses TRBV20-1 with TRBJ1-5, with D unclear. The germline V and J ends were trimmed by 0 bases and 6 bases, with 9 bases remaining between them. Germline V gene sequence: CDR1 DFQATT, CDR2 SNEGSKA (reference sequence). The CDR3 sequence is 13 residues long.

This clonotype was found a few times. The chain employs TRBV5-1 and TRBJ2-7; the match to TRBD2 covers 10 bases. The CDR3 consists of 16 residues. Trimming removed 4 bases from V and 2 bases from J; junction bases left unmatched: 9. Germline loops: CDR1 SGHRS, CDR2 YFSETQ. The CDR3 spells CASSDASGSATYEQYF. DNA of the CDR3: TGCGCCAGCAGCGACGCTAGCGGGAGTGCTACCTACGAGCAGTACTTC.